The sequence of this T cell receptor (beta chain) was determined in a study of T cell responses to AZD1222 COVID-19 vaccine. Study overall: Second-dose schedules of about 4 or about 12 weeks were combined.

Trimming shortened V by 2 bases and J by 4 bases, and 11 bases separated the two germline ends. The CDR3 runs 13 residues. Per the germline V gene, CDR1 is GTSNPN and CDR2 is SVGIG (reference sequence). As regards this clone: The antigen remains unidentified.

Findings and limits, study-wide: Reports say nearly half of spike-specific TCRs go after unmutated variant regions. Females outnumbered males among donors, who were mostly white British; clonal diversity was possibly underestimated. The CD4 TCRs associated with vaccination extended across spike and predominated at 160-218 and 743-854.

Data came from immunoSEQ multiplex PCR; TCRdb stores just in-frame clones and leaves some out. The sample shows about 140,000 clones, 75% to 90% of them seen only once. The sequencing used peripheral blood, collected on day 0 of AZD1222 vaccination. The J gene is TRBJ1-2, the V gene TRBV30; TRBD1 might be the D (5 bases). The clonotype originates from an adult in good health. The CDR3 region is CAWSTGRIYGYTF. In nucleotides, the CDR3 is TGTGCCTGGAGTACGGGGCGGATCTATGGCTACACCTTC.